Below are 14 T cell receptor beta chains sequenced from a single sample in a study of blood T cell repertoires in COVID-19. Using immunoSEQ multiplex PCR, the repertoire was profiled, and TCRdb retains in-frame clones only, with some absent. The sample contains some 73,000 clones, 70% to 75% of which appear only once. Sequencing was done on a sample of peripheral blood. All receptors derive from a man in his 60s with acute or convalescent COVID-19.

This clone was counted a few times. This chain links TRBV5-6 with TRBJ1-5; D is perhaps TRBD1 (6 bases). The CDR3 covers 18 residues. Trimming removed 1 base from V and 0 bases from J, with 17 bases in between. CDR1 is SGHDT, CDR2 YYEEEE, per germline. The CDR3 loop is CASSLFREQGYSNQPQHF. CDR3 nucleotides: TGTGCCAGCAGCTTGTTCCGGGAACAGGGATATAGCAATCAGCCCCAGCATTTT.

The chain combines TRBV11-2 with TRBJ2-3, with 7 bases aligning to TRBD2. V dropped 1 base and J dropped 6; count of bases not matched to a gene: 4. Germline assignment: CDR1 SGHAT and CDR2 FQNNGV. The CDR3 covers 14 residues. CDR3 loop: CASSLVSGDDTQYF. As DNA, the CDR3 is TGTGCCAGCAGCTTAGTAAGCGGGGATGATACGCAGTATTTT.

Note on this clone: At one of its ends the junction is not consistent with the germline gene, which may arise from a read error. The rearrangement uses TRBV19 and TRBJ2-7; D is perhaps TRBD1 (6 bases). The CDR3 sequence is 15 residues long. Germline loops: CDR1 LNHDA, CDR2 SQIVND (reference sequence). CDR3 coding DNA: TGTGCCAGTAGTCCCACCCCTGACAGGTGGTCCCCTCGGAGCTTC. Amino acids: CASSPTPDRWSPRSF. Full variable domain (outside the CDR3, taken from reference TRBV19 and TRBJ2-7): DGGITQSPKYLFRKEGQNVTLSCEQNLNHDAMYWYRQDPGQGLRLIYYSQIVNDFQKGDIAEGYSVSREKKESFPLTVTSAQKNPTAFYLCASSPTPDRWSPRSFGPGTRLTVT.

The DNA for the CDR3 is TGCGCCAGCAGCCCAAGACAGGGTACCAATGAGCAGTTCTTC. This translates into CASSPRQGTNEQFF. V and J are TRBV5-1 and TRBJ2-1; 7 nucleotides align to TRBD1. Germline V gene lookup returns CDR1 SGHRS and CDR2 YFSETQ. Trimming removed 4 bases from V and 6 bases from J; junction bases left unmatched: 7. This CDR3 has 14 residues.

This clone was detected only a few times. The rearrangement uses TRBV15 and TRBJ2-3, with 12 bases identical to TRBD2. CDR1 and CDR2 from the germline V gene are LNHNV and YYDKDF (reference sequence). The CDR3 covers 17 residues. With 2 bases clipped from V and 5 bases from J, the junction kept 8 bases outside the gene matches. The CDR3 DNA reads TGTGCCACCAGCAGAAGCCTAGCGGGGGGGCGGGGAGATACGCAGTATTTT. Translated, it gives CATSRSLAGGRGDTQYF. The full variable domain, with the rest looked up from reference TRBV15 and TRBJ2-3, is DAMVIQNPRYQVTQFGKPVTLSCSQTLNHNVMYWYQQKSSQAPKLLFHYYDKDFNNEADTPDNFQSRRPNTSFCFLDIRSPGLGDTAMYLCATSRSLAGGRGDTQYFGPGTRLTVL.

The chain carries TRBV5-1 and TRBJ2-3; TRBD2 matches 9 bases. Losses at the gene ends were 3 bases for V and 0 bases for J; bases not matched to a gene: 8. The CDR3 consists of 17 residues. In germline, CDR1 is SGHRS, CDR2 YFSETQ. CDR3: CASSSYSGGLSTDTQYF. The CDR3 coding sequence is TGCGCCAGCAGCTCTTATAGCGGGGGATTGAGCACAGATACGCAGTATTTT. Filled out from reference TRBV5-1 and TRBJ2-3, the complete variable domain reads KAGVTQTPRYLIKTRGQQVTLSCSPISGHRSVSWYQQTPGQGLQFLFEYFSETQRNKGNFPGRFSGRQFSNSRSEMNVSTLELGDSALYLCASSSYSGGLSTDTQYFGPGTRLTVL.

This clone was seen at least ten times. The rearrangement links TRBV7-2 to TRBJ2-5, with a tentative D call TRBD1 (6 bases). With 5 bases removed from V and 1 base from J, the gap between germline ends came to 11 bases. Looked up from germline, CDR1 is SGHTA and CDR2 is FQGNSA. The CDR3 length is 14 residues. The CDR3 reads CASSRSGVQETQYF. As DNA, the CDR3 is TGTGCCAGCAGCAGGTCAGGGGTCCAAGAGACCCAGTACTTC.

The chain couples TRBV5-4 to TRBJ1-1, with D possibly being TRBD1 (5 bases). Germline V CDR1 and CDR2: SGHNT, YYREEE (reference sequence). The CDR3 covers 12 residues. The V end lost 0 bases, the J end lost 7 bases, and 7 bases lay between the germline ends. The CDR3 DNA is TGTGCCAGCAGCTTGGACAGGAATGAAGCTTTCTTT. Encoded protein: CASSLDRNEAFF.

This clone was recorded once. This rearrangement joins TRBV10-3 to TRBJ2-3, with 7 bases fitting TRBD2. Germline trimming cut 2 bases from V and 2 bases from J; bases unmatched to any gene: 1. Germline lookup yields CDR1 ENHRY and CDR2 SYGVKD. The CDR3 is made up of 14 amino acids. The CDR3 here is CAISERGDTDTQYF. The CDR3 DNA reads TGTGCCATCAGTGAGCGGGGGGACACAGATACGCAGTATTTT.

The DNA for the CDR3 is TGTGCCAGCGAGACAGGAAACACCATATATTTT. This gives the protein CASETGNTIYF. The chain employs TRBV6-5 and TRBJ1-3; no clear D. Trimming pared 8 bases from V and 4 bases from J, leaving 6 bases between. CDR3 size: 11 residues. CDR1 MNHEY and CDR2 SVGAGI come from the germline V gene.

This sequence joins TRBV6-5 and TRBJ2-4, with 10 nucleotides matching TRBD1. J was trimmed by 3 bases and V by 6 bases; bases with no gene match: 5. CDR1 and CDR2 from the germline V gene are MNHEY and SVGAGI. This CDR3 spans 15 amino acids. The DNA for the CDR3 is TGTGCCAGCAGCCTGGGACAGGGGTTCAAAAACATTCAGTACTTC. It translates to CASSLGQGFKNIQYF.

This clone was detected only once. The chain links TRBV5-6 to TRBJ1-2; 9 nucleotides match TRBD1. The CDR3 has 16 residues. Per germline, CDR1 SGHDT and CDR2 YYEEEE. V shed 4 bases, J shed 4 bases, and the junction held 11 bases outside the gene matches. The chain's CDR3 is CASSEDRGLASYGYTF. The CDR3 nucleotides are TGTGCCAGCAGCGAGGACAGGGGCCTAGCTAGCTATGGCTACACCTTC.

CDR3 sequence (DNA): TGTGCCAGCAGGCGGACTAGCGGGACCTACGAGCAGTACTTC. It encodes CASRRTSGTYEQYF. The rearrangement uses TRBV4-2 and TRBJ2-7; 12 nucleotides match TRBD2. Germline-derived CDR1 and CDR2 are LGHNA and YNFKEQ. The trim removed 6 bases at V and 2 bases at J, leaving 2 bases unmatched. There are 14 residues in the CDR3.

Concerning this clone itself: A read error may produce the germline difference seen at one junction end. V usage is TRBV27 and J usage is TRBJ1-1; D is unclear. The CDR3 runs 13 residues. The germline CDR1 and CDR2 sequences are MNHEY and SMNVEV (reference sequence). The DNA of the CDR3 is TGTGCCAGCAGTTTAAACGGTCTGGTGAAGAGGATCTTT. This gives the protein CASSLNGLVKRIF.